This T cell receptor (beta chain) appears in the sequencing data of a study of blood T cells in healthy people across ages. Each sample gave at least 6.5 million isolated PBMCs. V shed 3 bases and J shed 5 bases, with 16 bases lying between them. CDR1 KGHDR and CDR2 SFDVKD come from the germline V gene. The CDR3 runs 16 residues. To note about this clonotype: Its antigen is as yet unknown.

General study points: Naive and antigen-experienced cells were not separated, limiting conclusive comparison. Greater diversity and more naive CD4+ cells were seen in long-lived donors than in aged donors.

The second PCR ran roughly 6 to 11 cycles with a sample-barcoded 5' primer and J-beta primers. TCRdb used MiXCR to reprocess the 5' RACE reads, holding one entry per CDR3 protein. The data hold fewer than 2,000,000 distinct CDR3 sequences, with approximately 39% observed a single time. The clonotype comes from a human donor in good health. The V and J genes are TRBV24-1 and TRBJ2-1, with a weak D call TRBD2 (6 bases). The source material was blood. CDR3 bases: TGTGCCACCAGTGATCCACGGGCCGGCGGGAACAATGAGCAGTTCTTC. It specifies CATSDPRAGGNNEQFF.